A single T cell receptor beta chain is shown here with its context. The V gene lost 4 bases and the J gene lost 5 bases, with 24 bases spanning the gap. The CDR3 has 16 residues. CDR1 and CDR2 (germline): GTSNPN, SVGIG (reference sequence). These data are taken from a study of blood T cell repertoires in COVID-19. The assay was immunoSEQ multiplex PCR, and TCRdb's table has in-frame clones only and misses some. This table holds 350,000 to 450,000 clones, about 90% found once. Sequenced input: PBMCs or T cells enriched from blood (not recorded which). The origin of this receptor is a woman aged 25 to 45 who had recovered from COVID-19. The chain carries TRBV30 and TRBJ2-7, with D possibly being TRBD2 (6 bases). CDR3 in amino acids: CAWTWSGGGRIHEQYF. The CDR3 DNA reads TGTGCCTGGACCTGGAGTGGCGGAGGGAGGATCCACGAGCAGTACTTC.